These T cell receptor beta chains were read from a single sample in a study of blood T cells in healthy people across ages. TCRdb analysed the 5' RACE reads with MiXCR anew, one entry per CDR3 protein. Here the sample spans over 600,000 distinct CDR3 sequences, less than 45% being singletons. The material sequenced was blood. The receptors stem from a man at least 80 years old in good health. Each CDR3 is given with its conserved first and last residue. Fields, in order: clone size, D gene, J gene, V gene, CDR3 DNA, CDR3 protein. The D gene is left open where the match is weak. Only some rows state a clone size, as once, few, many or a class for expanded clones.

clone size: -
D gene: TRBD1
J gene: TRBJ1-6
V gene: TRBV20-1
CDR3 DNA: TGCAGTGCTAGGGAATGGGCCGACAGGGAAGGGGATGAATCCTATAATTCACCCCTCCACTTT
CDR3 protein: CSAREWADREGDESYNSPLHF

clone size: -
D gene: TRBD2
J gene: TRBJ2-3
V gene: TRBV2
CDR3 DNA: TGTGCCAGCAGTGAAGCGCTAGCGGGAGCCACAGATACGCAGTATTTT
CDR3 protein: CASSEALAGATDTQYF

clone size: -
D gene: -
J gene: TRBJ2-7
V gene: TRBV7-2
CDR3 DNA: TGTGCCAGCAGCTTAGTCAGGGACCCCTACGAGCAGTACTTC
CDR3 protein: CASSLVRDPYEQYF

clone size: -
D gene: -
J gene: TRBJ2-5
V gene: TRBV11-2
CDR3 DNA: TGTGCCAGCAGCTCGCTAGTCCCGTACTTC
CDR3 protein: CASSSLVPYF

clone size: -
D gene: TRBD2
J gene: TRBJ2-5
V gene: TRBV10-2
CDR3 DNA: TGCGCCAGCAAGCTCGGGACTAGACCCCAAGAGACCCAGTACTTC
CDR3 protein: CASKLGTRPQETQYF

clone size: -
D gene: -
J gene: TRBJ1-1
V gene: TRBV6-2/TRBV6-3
CDR3 DNA: TGTGCCACCAGACAGGACTTCACTGAAGCTTTCTTT
CDR3 protein: CATRQDFTEAFF

clone size: -
D gene: TRBD1
J gene: TRBJ1-4
V gene: TRBV7-2
CDR3 DNA: TGTGCCAGCAGCTTAGGGACAGGGGCCCGCAATGAAAAACTGTTTTTT
CDR3 protein: CASSLGTGARNEKLFF

clone size: many
D gene: -
J gene: TRBJ2-7
V gene: TRBV21-1
CDR3 DNA: TGTGCCAGCAGTTGTCCAGGCTGGGGGCGGACCGAGCAGTACTTC
CDR3 protein: CASSCPGWGRTEQYF

clone size: -
D gene: TRBD1
J gene: TRBJ1-2
V gene: TRBV5-1
CDR3 DNA: TGCGCCAGCAGCTCGGGACAGCAAAAGTTCGATGGCTACACCTTC
CDR3 protein: CASSSGQQKFDGYTF

clone size: -
D gene: -
J gene: TRBJ2-7
V gene: TRBV3-1
CDR3 DNA: TGTGCCAGCAGCCTCCGGGCCCCCGCCGAGCAGTACTTC
CDR3 protein: CASSLRAPAEQYF

clone size: -
D gene: -
J gene: TRBJ2-3
V gene: TRBV6-6
CDR3 DNA: TGTGCCAGCAGTGATCTGACGGGACATAGCACAGATACGCAGTATTTT
CDR3 protein: CASSDLTGHSTDTQYF

clone size: few
D gene: -
J gene: TRBJ1-1
V gene: TRBV7-9
CDR3 DNA: TGTGCCAGCATAGGGACCGGGACACCCAACACTGAAGCTTTCTTT
CDR3 protein: CASIGTGTPNTEAFF

clone size: -
D gene: -
J gene: TRBJ2-2
V gene: TRBV20-1
CDR3 DNA: TGCAGTGCTAGACGCTTCGGGAGAGGAGGGGGCGGGGAGCTGTTTTTT
CDR3 protein: CSARRFGRGGGGELFF

clone size: -
D gene: -
J gene: TRBJ2-1
V gene: TRBV4-1
CDR3 DNA: TGCGCCAGCAGCCAACGTGAAGGCCCCGGCGATGAGCAGTTCTTC
CDR3 protein: CASSQREGPGDEQFF

clone size: few
D gene: -
J gene: TRBJ1-6
V gene: TRBV7-9
CDR3 DNA: TGTGCCAGCAGCTTCTTTCAGGGTGCTTCACCCCTCCACTTT
CDR3 protein: CASSFFQGASPLHF

clone size: few
D gene: TRBD1
J gene: TRBJ1-5
V gene: TRBV14
CDR3 DNA: TGTGCCAGCAGCACAGGGGGACCAAATCAGCCCCAGCATTTT
CDR3 protein: CASSTGGPNQPQHF

clone size: once
D gene: -
J gene: TRBJ1-2
V gene: TRBV7-2
CDR3 DNA: TGTGCCAGCAGCTTGAGGGGGATGACCTATGGCTACACCTTC
CDR3 protein: CASSLRGMTYGYTF

clone size: many
D gene: -
J gene: TRBJ1-6
V gene: TRBV19
CDR3 DNA: TGTGCCAGTAGTACCGCGGCGGGGGGGAATTCACCCCTCCACTTT
CDR3 protein: CASSTAAGGNSPLHF

clone size: -
D gene: TRBD2
J gene: TRBJ2-3
V gene: TRBV9
CDR3 DNA: TGTGCCAGCAGCTTTTCGGGGACTACCACAGATACGCAGTATTTT
CDR3 protein: CASSFSGTTTDTQYF

clone size: -
D gene: TRBD2
J gene: TRBJ2-5
V gene: TRBV4-2
CDR3 DNA: TGTGCCAGCAGCCAAGAGATCACTAGCGGTCAAGAGACCCAGTACTTC
CDR3 protein: CASSQEITSGQETQYF

clone size: -
D gene: -
J gene: TRBJ1-2
V gene: TRBV6-2/TRBV6-3
CDR3 DNA: TGTGCCAGCAGTTACTCCCGGACGGATGGCTGCACCTTC
CDR3 protein: CASSYSRTDGCTF

clone size: -
D gene: -
J gene: TRBJ2-1
V gene: TRBV10-1
CDR3 DNA: TGCGCCAGCAGCCGCTTCGGACAGAGGCAGTTCTTC
CDR3 protein: CASSRFGQRQFF

clone size: few
D gene: TRBD2
J gene: TRBJ2-1
V gene: TRBV24-1
CDR3 DNA: TGTGCCACCAGTGATTTGACTAGCGGGAGGGTCGATGAGCAGTTCTTC
CDR3 protein: CATSDLTSGRVDEQFF

clone size: -
D gene: -
J gene: TRBJ2-3
V gene: TRBV6-6
CDR3 DNA: TGTGCCAGCAGTTACGGGGGGAGCACTCGGGATACGCAGTATTTT
CDR3 protein: CASSYGGSTRDTQYF

clone size: -
D gene: -
J gene: TRBJ2-3
V gene: TRBV12-3/TRBV12-4
CDR3 DNA: TGTGCCAGCAGTGATTCGCCGGGGGAGGATACGCAGTATTTT
CDR3 protein: CASSDSPGEDTQYF

clone size: -
D gene: -
J gene: TRBJ2-1
V gene: TRBV7-2
CDR3 DNA: TGTGCCAGCAGTAAGAGGGTCGAGGGTGGTGAGCAGTTCTTC
CDR3 protein: CASSKRVEGGEQFF

clone size: few
D gene: -
J gene: TRBJ1-5
V gene: TRBV7-2
CDR3 DNA: TGTGCCAGCAGCTTACGGGGGATGAATCAGCCCCAGCATTTT
CDR3 protein: CASSLRGMNQPQHF

clone size: -
D gene: TRBD2
J gene: TRBJ2-3
V gene: TRBV6-2/TRBV6-3
CDR3 DNA: TGCGCCAGCAGTTACCGAGGACTAGTTAGCACAGATACGCAGTATTTT
CDR3 protein: CASSYRGLVSTDTQYF

clone size: few
D gene: TRBD1
J gene: TRBJ1-1
V gene: TRBV7-9
CDR3 DNA: TGTGCCAGCAGCTTAGCGACAGGGAGTGAAGCTTTCTTT
CDR3 protein: CASSLATGSEAFF